This T cell receptor (beta chain) was documented in a study of control samples from healthy donors and cancer patients. The CDR3 has 16 residues. With 5 bases clipped from V and 0 bases from J, the junction kept 7 bases outside the gene matches. The germline V gene has CDR1 LNHDA and CDR2 SQIVND (reference sequence). Generated by immunoSEQ multiplex PCR, the TCRdb table keeps only in-frame clones and is missing some. This sample's table reports 150,000 to 200,000 clones. Material for sequencing was blood. The J gene is TRBJ2-7, the V gene TRBV19, with TRBD1 matching over 10 bases. The TCR was taken from a woman aged 25 to 39 in good health. CDR3 protein: CASSPGQGKSSYEQYF. In DNA form, the CDR3 reads TGTGCCAGTAGTCCGGGACAGGGGAAGAGCTCCTACGAGCAGTACTTC.